This TCR beta chain originates from a study of cytomegalovirus exposure and HLA in healthy donors. Study-wide findings and caveats: Reportedly, diagnosis of cytomegalovirus status by the classifier showed high specificity and sensitivity. The TCR clusters that emerged in the first cohort tended, a later analysis found, to co-occur in the 110 or so validation repertoires.

Trimming left V 4 bases short and J 1 base short, with 7 bases between. CDR1 is LNHNV, CDR2 YYDKDF, per germline (reference sequence). The CDR3 has 13 amino acids. Notes on this clone: Its antigen is currently unknown.

Separate from the approximately 650-subject first cohort, the roughly 120-subject validation cohort was the one that the donors belonged to. Clones were sequenced by immunoSEQ multiplex PCR, and TCRdb holds only the in-frame ones, with some missing. Of a few hundred thousand clones in the sample, roughly 88% were seen once. This chain joins TRBV15 and TRBJ2-5, with D possibly TRBD1 on 6 matching bases. Specimen: PBMCs. The clonotype comes from a woman under 30 in good health and CMV-seronegative. CDR3: CATSTRGQETQYF. DNA of the CDR3: TGTGCCACCAGCACCAGGGGCCAAGAGACCCAGTACTTC.